The source of this T cell receptor beta chain is a study of T cells in narcolepsy. Here immunoSEQ multiplex PCR was the method, and the copy in TCRdb shows in-frame clones only, minus some. In the table there are 30,000 to 40,000 clones, over 65% of which are singletons. As regards this clone: An end of the junction differs from the germline gene, which may be a read error. This CDR3 is also generated by other DNA sequences in the sample.

The CDR3 sequence is 16 residues long. Germline loops: CDR1 MGHRA, CDR2 YSYEKL. Sequencing used memory (CD45RA-) CD4+ T cells from blood. This clonotype was obtained from a human donor in good health. The chain links TRBV4-1 to TRBJ1-2, with 8 bases matching TRBD1. The CDR3 sequence: CASSQAGGQGDYGYTF. The CDR3, as DNA: TGCGCCAGTAGCCAAGCGGGAGGACAGGGAGACTATGGCTACACCTTC.